This is a list of T cell receptor beta chains from one sample in a study of cytomegalovirus exposure and HLA in healthy donors. The method was immunoSEQ multiplex PCR; TCRdb's version includes in-frame clones alone and lacks a portion of them. The sample shows 200,000 to 300,000 clones, around 87% of them seen only once. Sequencing used PBMCs. The receptors originated from a woman in her twenties or thirties in good health and CMV-seropositive. The conserved cysteine and the conserved F or W are not part of the CDR3 here.

J: TRBJ2-7; V: TRBV11-3; CDR3: ASSRPRSYEQY
J: TRBJ1-1; V: TRBV6-5; CDR3: ASRGKGDTEAF
J: TRBJ2-1; V: TRBV2; CDR3: ASSYLSGAYNEQF
J: TRBJ2-7; V: TRBV19; CDR3: ASSPGLAGALSYEQY
J: TRBJ1-2; V: TRBV18; CDR3: ASSPSLQFNYGYT
J: TRBJ2-3; V: TRBV9; CDR3: ASSTGSALTDTQY
J: TRBJ2-1; V: TRBV7-6; CDR3: ASSLAPGVQPTYNEQF
J: TRBJ2-7; V: TRBV29-1; CDR3: SAHVGTSGEQY
J: TRBJ2-1; V: TRBV7-6; CDR3: ASSTTNEQF
J: TRBJ1-2; V: TRBV10-3; CDR3: ASEAFTGGYT
J: TRBJ2-1; V: TRBV6-1; CDR3: ASSEVLAGDEQF
J: TRBJ2-7; V: TRBV5-5; CDR3: ASSLWTSGTYEQY
J: TRBJ1-2; V: TRBV5-4; CDR3: ASSPRTGAGDGYT
J: TRBJ1-1; V: TRBV5-1; CDR3: ASSIQGNAEAF
J: TRBJ2-7; V: TRBV19; CDR3: ASSIASEGADEQY
J: TRBJ1-2; V: TRBV30; CDR3: AWSLGQGYGYT
J: TRBJ2-7; V: TRBV6-5; CDR3: ASSYRGTSGSYEQY
J: TRBJ2-3; V: TRBV11-2; CDR3: ASSFQIAGPQPGTQY
J: TRBJ1-1; V: TRBV30; CDR3: AWSVVQGVTEAF
J: TRBJ1-3; V: TRBV29-1; CDR3: SVEDRIGGGESGNTIY
J: TRBJ2-6; V: TRBV5-8; CDR3: ASSLFRQGAGANVLT
J: TRBJ1-3; V: TRBV7-2; CDR3: ASSLAGVGNTIY
J: TRBJ2-6; V: TRBV19; CDR3: ASSSVGAGANVLT
J: TRBJ2-7; V: TRBV11-3; CDR3: ASSHPGQGIGSYEQY
J: TRBJ1-2; V: TRBV9; CDR3: ASSVGQGRENYGYT
J: TRBJ2-7; V: TRBV7-8; CDR3: ASSSGLAGYEQY
J: TRBJ2-6; V: TRBV6-4; CDR3: ASSDPSPRRLGGSGANVLT
J: TRBJ2-1; V: TRBV11-3; CDR3: ASSLFGGNEQF
J: TRBJ1-1; V: TRBV29-1; CDR3: SVGDTGDIVNTEAF
J: TRBJ2-7; V: TRBV11-3; CDR3: ASSLGTGPLLSYEQY
J: TRBJ2-2; V: TRBV19; CDR3: ASSRLIGTGEHRELF
J: TRBJ2-7; V: TRBV30; CDR3: AWSLGGPRSYEQY
J: TRBJ1-2; V: TRBV28; CDR3: ASSFPTPGQGHYGYT
J: TRBJ2-5; V: TRBV15; CDR3: ATQGSSQETQY
J: TRBJ2-4; V: TRBV10-3; CDR3: AISEFTDRESRAKNIQY
J: TRBJ1-1; V: TRBV6-5; CDR3: ASSYDYRGNTEAF
J: TRBJ2-1; V: TRBV29-1; CDR3: SVLFGSGFGEQF
J: TRBJ2-1; V: TRBV19; CDR3: ASSIGGFSYNEQF
J: TRBJ1-2; V: TRBV30; CDR3: AWGGPPSNYGYT
J: TRBJ1-2; V: TRBV18; CDR3: ASSPGTGWDGYT
J: TRBJ1-4; V: TRBV5-6; CDR3: ASSLWAATNEKLF
J: TRBJ2-5; V: TRBV6-1; CDR3: ASSEDGSAGETQY
J: TRBJ1-5; V: TRBV2; CDR3: ASSVGREGQPQH
J: TRBJ2-5; V: TRBV10-1; CDR3: ASSESGDYETQY
J: TRBJ2-2; V: TRBV4-2; CDR3: ASSQDPLALTGELF